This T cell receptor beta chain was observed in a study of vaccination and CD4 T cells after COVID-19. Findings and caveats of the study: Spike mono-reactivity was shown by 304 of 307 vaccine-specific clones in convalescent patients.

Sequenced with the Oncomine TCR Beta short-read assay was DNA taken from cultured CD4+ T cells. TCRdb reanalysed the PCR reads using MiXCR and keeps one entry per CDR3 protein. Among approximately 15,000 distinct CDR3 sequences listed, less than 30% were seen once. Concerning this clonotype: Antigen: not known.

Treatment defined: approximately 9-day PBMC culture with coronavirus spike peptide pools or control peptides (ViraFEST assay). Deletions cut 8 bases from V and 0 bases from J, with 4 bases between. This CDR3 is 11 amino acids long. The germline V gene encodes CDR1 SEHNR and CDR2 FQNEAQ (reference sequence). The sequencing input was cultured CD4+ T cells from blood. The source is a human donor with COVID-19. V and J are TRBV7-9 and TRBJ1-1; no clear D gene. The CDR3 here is CASGMNTEAFF. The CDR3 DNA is TGTGCCAGCGGGATGAACACTGAAGCTTTCTTT.